The TCR beta chain described here comes from a study of T cell responses to AZD1222 COVID-19 vaccine. Across the study: Pooled together were second doses at about 4 or about 12 weeks.

This table comes from immunoSEQ multiplex PCR, and its TCRdb copy is limited to in-frame clones, with some not included. There are around 99,000 clones in the sample; more than 80% occur only once, and 12% lies in the top ten. CDR1 MNHEY and CDR2 SVGAGI come from the germline V gene. This CDR3 region has 15 residues. With 6 bases removed from V and 2 bases from J, the gap between germline ends came to 14 bases. A remark on this clone: Its target is unknown.

Study-wide findings and caveats: The study found Spike-specific TCR breadth and depth rose after two AZD1222 doses. No day 14 peak samples; only post-peak repertoires were characterized. Females made up more of the donors, who were largely white British, and clonal diversity may have come out too low.

V usage is TRBV6-5 and J usage is TRBJ2-1, with D perhaps matching TRBD2 (6 bases). This TCR derives from an adult in good health. The material sequenced was peripheral blood, taken on day 0 of AZD1222 vaccination. The CDR3 loop is CASSLSGSAYNEQFF. DNA of the CDR3: TGTGCCAGCAGCTTAAGCGGGTCCGCCTACAATGAGCAGTTCTTC.